One and the same sample provided the 2 T cell receptor beta chains below, sequenced in a study of cytomegalovirus exposure and HLA in healthy donors. The PCR had 60 Vbeta and 13 Jbeta primers. Profiled with immunoSEQ multiplex PCR; TCRdb holds only in-frame clones, not every one. Among around 130,000 clones listed, just over 75% were seen once. Sequenced: PBMCs. These receptor sequences come from a woman aged 50 to 60 in good health and CMV-seronegative.

The rearrangement joins TRBV30 to TRBJ2-7, with D uncertain. The CDR3 runs 12 residues. V lost 2 bases and J lost 2, with 7 bases in between. Germline loops: CDR1 GTSNPN, CDR2 SVGIG (reference sequence). The CDR3 nucleotides read TGTGCCTGGAGTACAGACCCCTACGAGCAGTACTTC. Its protein is CAWSTDPYEQYF.

Concerning this clone itself: A read error may produce the germline difference seen at one junction end. The chain has TRBV29-1 and TRBJ1-2; D ambiguous. The CDR3 extends over 14 amino acids. CDR1 SQVTM and CDR2 ANQGSEA come from the germline V gene. CDR3 bases: TGCAGCGTTGAAGATCCCCTGGAGCAATATGGCTACCCCTTC. Encoded protein: CSVEDPLEQYGYPF.